This is a list of T cell receptor beta chains from one sample in a study of blood T cell repertoires in COVID-19. Sequencing used immunoSEQ multiplex PCR; TCRdb keeps in-frame clones, though not all of them. The repertoire holds 150,000 to 200,000 clones, over 70% seen once, with approximately 11% in the top ten. The sample comprised PBMCs or T cells enriched from blood (not recorded which). These receptors were collected from a man aged 45-65 years who had recovered from COVID-19. Both conserved end residues are part of each CDR3. Fields, in order: V gene, D gene, J gene, clone size, CDR3 DNA, CDR3 protein. A D gene is named only where the DNA matches it firmly. For some rows the clone size is stated as once, few or many, or as a class when expanded; others skip it.

V gene: TRBV2; D gene: -; J gene: TRBJ1-2; clone size: once; CDR3 DNA: TGTGCCAGCAGCCCTTCTGGGGCCGGCGGTCGGGGCTACACCTTC; CDR3 protein: CASSPSGAGGRGYTF
V gene: TRBV18; D gene: -; J gene: TRBJ1-3; clone size: -; CDR3 DNA: TGTGCCAGCTCACCATTGGAGTCAGGAAACACCATATATTTT; CDR3 protein: CASSPLESGNTIYF
V gene: TRBV11-2; D gene: TRBD1; J gene: TRBJ2-1; clone size: -; CDR3 DNA: TGTGCCAGCAGCCCTTGGACAGGTGTCAACTACAATGAGCAGTTCTTC; CDR3 protein: CASSPWTGVNYNEQFF
V gene: TRBV3-1/TRBV3-2; D gene: -; J gene: TRBJ1-1; clone size: -; CDR3 DNA: TGTGCCAGCAGCCAAGCGCAGGGTGAAGCTTTCTTT; CDR3 protein: CASSQAQGEAFF
V gene: TRBV12-3/TRBV12-4; D gene: TRBD1; J gene: TRBJ1-1; clone size: -; CDR3 DNA: TGTGCCAGCAGCCAGACAGGGAATACTGAAGCTTTCTTT; CDR3 protein: CASSQTGNTEAFF
V gene: TRBV6-4; D gene: -; J gene: TRBJ2-2; clone size: few; CDR3 DNA: TGTGCCAGCCCTGAAAAGGGGAAGGGTACCGGGGAGCTGTTTTTT; CDR3 protein: CASPEKGKGTGELFF
V gene: TRBV27; D gene: -; J gene: TRBJ1-2; clone size: -; CDR3 DNA: TGTGCCAGCAGTTCCTTGACAGGTTGGCATGGCTACACCTTC; CDR3 protein: CASSSLTGWHGYTF
V gene: TRBV14; D gene: TRBD1; J gene: TRBJ1-4; clone size: -; CDR3 DNA: TGTGCCAGCAGCCTTGCAGGGGGTGAAAAACTGTTTTTT; CDR3 protein: CASSLAGGEKLFF
V gene: TRBV4-2; D gene: TRBD1; J gene: TRBJ2-2; clone size: many; CDR3 DNA: TGTGCCAGCAGCGAAGCGACCTCAGGGGGAAACACCGGGGAGCTGTTTTTT; CDR3 protein: CASSEATSGGNTGELFF
V gene: TRBV30; D gene: TRBD1; J gene: TRBJ1-1; clone size: -; CDR3 DNA: TGTGCCTGGAGTGTACAGGGGGACACTGAAGCTTTCTTT; CDR3 protein: CAWSVQGDTEAFF
V gene: TRBV21-1; D gene: -; J gene: TRBJ2-1; clone size: -; CDR3 DNA: TGTGCCAGCAGCAACCGGACTTATATGCGCCCCTACAATGAGCAGTTCTTC; CDR3 protein: CASSNRTYMRPYNEQFF
V gene: TRBV7-9; D gene: -; J gene: TRBJ1-6; clone size: -; CDR3 DNA: TGTGCCAGCAGCACGAGTGCAGGGCTTAGAGATTCACCCCTCCACTTT; CDR3 protein: CASSTSAGLRDSPLHF
V gene: TRBV24-1; D gene: -; J gene: TRBJ1-1; clone size: -; CDR3 DNA: TGTGCCACCAGTGATTCGGGACACCCTAACACTGAAGCTTTCTTT; CDR3 protein: CATSDSGHPNTEAFF
V gene: TRBV27; D gene: TRBD1; J gene: TRBJ1-2; clone size: -; CDR3 DNA: TGTGCCAGCAGTCCCGGGACAGGGGATGGCTACACCTTC; CDR3 protein: CASSPGTGDGYTF
V gene: TRBV7-2; D gene: TRBD1; J gene: TRBJ2-1; clone size: few; CDR3 DNA: TGTGCCAGCAGCTTTGGGGACAGCCGGAGGAATGAGCAGTTCTTC; CDR3 protein: CASSFGDSRRNEQFF
V gene: TRBV3-1/TRBV3-2; D gene: -; J gene: TRBJ2-2; clone size: -; CDR3 DNA: TGTGCCAGCAGCCAGAGCGGTGTCGGGGAGCTGTTTTTT; CDR3 protein: CASSQSGVGELFF
V gene: TRBV3-1/TRBV3-2; D gene: -; J gene: TRBJ2-3; clone size: once; CDR3 DNA: TGTGCCAGCAGCCAACGGGATACGCAGTATTTT; CDR3 protein: CASSQRDTQYF
V gene: TRBV2; D gene: -; J gene: TRBJ2-5; clone size: -; CDR3 DNA: TGTGCCAGCAGTCGACAAACTCAGGGCTCTGGGGCCCAGTACTTC; CDR3 protein: CASSRQTQGSGAQYF
V gene: TRBV5-6; D gene: TRBD1; J gene: TRBJ2-5; clone size: -; CDR3 DNA: TGTGCCAGCAGCTACGGGACAGGGGGCCAAGAGACCCAGTACTTC; CDR3 protein: CASSYGTGGQETQYF
V gene: TRBV7-7; D gene: TRBD1; J gene: TRBJ2-2; clone size: -; CDR3 DNA: TGTGCCAGCAGCCCGGGGACAGGGGGCACCGGGGAGCTGTTTTTT; CDR3 protein: CASSPGTGGTGELFF
V gene: TRBV9; D gene: TRBD1; J gene: TRBJ1-2; clone size: -; CDR3 DNA: TGTGCCAGCAGCGTGACAGGGGGCGCAATAGATGGCTACACCTTC; CDR3 protein: CASSVTGGAIDGYTF
V gene: TRBV5-4; D gene: TRBD1; J gene: TRBJ2-7; clone size: -; CDR3 DNA: TGTGCCAGCAGCTTCCGGGGACAGGGGAGCCACGAGCAGTACTTC; CDR3 protein: CASSFRGQGSHEQYF
V gene: TRBV5-1; D gene: -; J gene: TRBJ1-1; clone size: once; CDR3 DNA: TGCGCCAGCAGCGGGGACAAAATACGGGCTTTCTTT; CDR3 protein: CASSGDKIRAFF
V gene: TRBV5-1; D gene: -; J gene: TRBJ1-1; clone size: -; CDR3 DNA: TGCGCCAGCAGCTTGGACGGTGGGAACACTGAAGCTTTCTTT; CDR3 protein: CASSLDGGNTEAFF
V gene: TRBV2; D gene: -; J gene: TRBJ1-6; clone size: -; CDR3 DNA: TGTGCCAGCAGTGAACAGGTTTTTTCACCCCTCCACTTT; CDR3 protein: CASSEQVFSPLHF
V gene: TRBV7-2; D gene: -; J gene: TRBJ1-4; clone size: -; CDR3 DNA: TGTGCCAGCAGCTCCGGTCTCAACTCTAATGAAAAACTGTTTTTT; CDR3 protein: CASSSGLNSNEKLFF
V gene: TRBV5-1; D gene: -; J gene: TRBJ2-7; clone size: -; CDR3 DNA: TGCGCCAGCAGCTTCGGAAGCGGGCTTAGCTCCTACGAGCAGTACTTC; CDR3 protein: CASSFGSGLSSYEQYF
V gene: TRBV7-2; D gene: -; J gene: TRBJ2-7; clone size: -; CDR3 DNA: TGTGCCAGCAGCTTACCCGGCTACGAGCAGTACTTC; CDR3 protein: CASSLPGYEQYF
V gene: TRBV6-1; D gene: -; J gene: TRBJ2-7; clone size: -; CDR3 DNA: TGTGCCAGCAGTGAAAGCAGGACCTACGAGCAGTACTTC; CDR3 protein: CASSESRTYEQYF
V gene: TRBV7-9; D gene: -; J gene: TRBJ1-2; clone size: -; CDR3 DNA: TGTGCCAGCAGCCCTTTATTCCAAAAACGGGGCTACACCTTC; CDR3 protein: CASSPLFQKRGYTF
V gene: TRBV5-1; D gene: TRBD1; J gene: TRBJ1-4; clone size: -; CDR3 DNA: TGCGCCAGCAGCTTACGACAGGGGCAGGAGGAAAAACTGTTTTTT; CDR3 protein: CASSLRQGQEEKLFF
V gene: TRBV27; D gene: -; J gene: TRBJ1-1; clone size: -; CDR3 DNA: TGTGCCAGCAGAGACTCTGCGGGCACTGAAGCTTTCTTT; CDR3 protein: CASRDSAGTEAFF
V gene: TRBV29-1; D gene: TRBD1; J gene: TRBJ2-7; clone size: -; CDR3 DNA: TGCAGCGTCCGGGACAGGGAGCCGTCCTACGAGCAGTACTTC; CDR3 protein: CSVRDREPSYEQYF